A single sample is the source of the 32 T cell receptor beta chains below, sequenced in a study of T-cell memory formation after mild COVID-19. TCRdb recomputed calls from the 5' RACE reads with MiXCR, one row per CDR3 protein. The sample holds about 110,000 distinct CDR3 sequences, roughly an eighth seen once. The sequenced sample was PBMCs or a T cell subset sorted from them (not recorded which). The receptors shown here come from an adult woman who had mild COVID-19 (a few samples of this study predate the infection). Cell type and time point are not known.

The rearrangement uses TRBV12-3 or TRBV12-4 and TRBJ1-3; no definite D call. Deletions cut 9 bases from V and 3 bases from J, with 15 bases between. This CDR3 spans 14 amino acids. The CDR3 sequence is CASTEVVVGNTIYF. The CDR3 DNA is TGTGCCAGTACGGAGGTGGTCGTTGGAAACACCATATATTTT.

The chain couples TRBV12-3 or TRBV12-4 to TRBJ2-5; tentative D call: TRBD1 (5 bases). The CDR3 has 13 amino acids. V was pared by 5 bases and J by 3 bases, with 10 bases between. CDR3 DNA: TGTGCCAGCAGTCTCGCGACAGAAGAGACCCAGTACTTC. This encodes CASSLATEETQYF.

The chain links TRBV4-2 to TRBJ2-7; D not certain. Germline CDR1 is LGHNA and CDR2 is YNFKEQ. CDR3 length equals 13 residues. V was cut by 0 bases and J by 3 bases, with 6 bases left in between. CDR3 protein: CASSQDINYEQYF. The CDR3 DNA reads TGTGCCAGCAGCCAAGATATAAACTACGAGCAGTACTTC.

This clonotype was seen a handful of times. Here the CDR3 reads CASSPQTGENIYEQYF. CDR3 sequence (DNA): TGTGCCAGCAGCCCGCAGACAGGCGAAAACATCTACGAGCAGTACTTC. The chain carries TRBV9 and TRBJ2-7, with a possible D match to TRBD1 (6 bases). The CDR3 spans 16 residues. V shed 4 bases and J shed 3 bases, with 20 bases lying between them. Looked up from germline, CDR1 is SGDLS and CDR2 is YYNGEE.

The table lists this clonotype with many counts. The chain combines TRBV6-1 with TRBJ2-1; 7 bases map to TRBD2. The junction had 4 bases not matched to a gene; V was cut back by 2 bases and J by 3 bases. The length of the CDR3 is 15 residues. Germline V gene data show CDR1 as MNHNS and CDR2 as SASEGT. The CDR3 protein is CASSETASGYNEQFF. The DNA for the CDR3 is TGTGCCAGCAGTGAAACGGCTAGCGGCTACAATGAGCAGTTCTTC.

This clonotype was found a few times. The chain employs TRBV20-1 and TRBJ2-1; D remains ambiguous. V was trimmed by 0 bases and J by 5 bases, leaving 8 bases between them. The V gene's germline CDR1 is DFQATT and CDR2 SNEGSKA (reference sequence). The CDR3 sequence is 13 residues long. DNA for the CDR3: TGCAGTGCTAGAGATGCTCGGGACAATGAGCAGTTCTTC. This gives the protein CSARDARDNEQFF.

The CDR3, as DNA: TGTGCCAGCAGCCGTTTGGGGGTTGCCACTGAAGCTTTCTTT. This encodes CASSRLGVATEAFF. This rearrangement joins TRBV5-6 to TRBJ1-1; maybe TRBD1 (5 bases). This CDR3 is built from 14 residues. V gave up 4 bases and J gave up 4 bases, with 14 bases separating them. CDR1 and CDR2 from the germline V gene are SGHDT and YYEEEE.

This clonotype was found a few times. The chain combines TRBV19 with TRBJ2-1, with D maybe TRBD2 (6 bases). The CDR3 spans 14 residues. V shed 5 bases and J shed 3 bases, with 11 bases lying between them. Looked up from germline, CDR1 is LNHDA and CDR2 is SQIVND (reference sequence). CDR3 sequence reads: CASSRAGIYNEQFF. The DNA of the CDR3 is TGTGCCAGTAGTCGGGCGGGGATCTACAATGAGCAGTTCTTC.

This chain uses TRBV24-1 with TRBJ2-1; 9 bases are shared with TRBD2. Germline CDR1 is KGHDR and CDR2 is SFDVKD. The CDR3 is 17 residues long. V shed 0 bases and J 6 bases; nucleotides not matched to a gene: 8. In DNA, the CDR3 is TGTGCCACCAGTGATTTGCAACGCGGGAGGGGGGGCAATGAGCAGTTCTTC. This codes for CATSDLQRGRGGNEQFF.

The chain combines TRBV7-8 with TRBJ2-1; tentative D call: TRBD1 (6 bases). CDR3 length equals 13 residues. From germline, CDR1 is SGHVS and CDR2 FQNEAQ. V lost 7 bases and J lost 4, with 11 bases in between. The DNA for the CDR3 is TGTGCCAGCAATCTACAGGGATACAATGAGCAGTTCTTC. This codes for CASNLQGYNEQFF.

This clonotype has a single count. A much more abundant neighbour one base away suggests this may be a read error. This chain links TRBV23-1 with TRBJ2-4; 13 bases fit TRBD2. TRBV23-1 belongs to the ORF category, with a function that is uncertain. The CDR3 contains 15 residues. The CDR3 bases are TGCGCCAGCAGGCGACTAGCGGGGGGTATGAACAGTCAGTACTTC. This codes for CASRRLAGGMNSQYF.

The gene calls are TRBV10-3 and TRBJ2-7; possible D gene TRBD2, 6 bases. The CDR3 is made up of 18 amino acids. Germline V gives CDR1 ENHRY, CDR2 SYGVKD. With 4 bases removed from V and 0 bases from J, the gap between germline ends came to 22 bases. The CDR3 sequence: CAISASFSGTSSSYEQYF. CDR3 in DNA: TGTGCCATCAGTGCTTCTTTTTCGGGGACTTCAAGCTCCTACGAGCAGTACTTC.

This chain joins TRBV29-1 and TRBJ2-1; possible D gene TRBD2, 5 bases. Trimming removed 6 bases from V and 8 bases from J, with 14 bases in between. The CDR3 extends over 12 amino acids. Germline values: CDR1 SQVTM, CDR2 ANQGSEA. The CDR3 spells CSVWGEVDEQFF. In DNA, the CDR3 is TGCAGCGTGTGGGGAGAGGTTGATGAGCAGTTCTTC.

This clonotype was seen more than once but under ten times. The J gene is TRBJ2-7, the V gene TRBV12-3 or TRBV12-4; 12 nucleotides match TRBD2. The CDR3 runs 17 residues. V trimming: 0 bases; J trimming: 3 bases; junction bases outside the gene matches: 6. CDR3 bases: TGTGCCAGCAGTTTAGCCCCTCCGACTAGCGGGAGCTACGAGCAGTACTTC. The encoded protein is CASSLAPPTSGSYEQYF.

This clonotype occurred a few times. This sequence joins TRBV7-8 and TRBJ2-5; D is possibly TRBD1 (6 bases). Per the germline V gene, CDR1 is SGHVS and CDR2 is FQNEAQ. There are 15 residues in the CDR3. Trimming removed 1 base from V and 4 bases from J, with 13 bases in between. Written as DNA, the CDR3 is TGTGCCAGCAGCTTAGAGGGACAAAGGGGAGAGACCCAGTACTTC. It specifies CASSLEGQRGETQYF.

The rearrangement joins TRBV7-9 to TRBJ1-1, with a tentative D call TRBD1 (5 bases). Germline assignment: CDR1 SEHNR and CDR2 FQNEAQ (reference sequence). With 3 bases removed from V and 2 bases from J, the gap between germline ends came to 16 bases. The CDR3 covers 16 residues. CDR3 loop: CASSFLGTPENTEAFF. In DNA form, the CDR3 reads TGTGCCAGCAGCTTTTTGGGGACCCCGGAAAACACTGAAGCTTTCTTT.

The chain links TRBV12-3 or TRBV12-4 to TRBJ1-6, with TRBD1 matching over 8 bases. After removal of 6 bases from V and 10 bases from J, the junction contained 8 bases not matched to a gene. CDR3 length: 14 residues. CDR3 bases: TGTGCCAGCAGCCTCACAGGGGGAGGATCACCCCTCCACTTT. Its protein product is CASSLTGGGSPLHF.

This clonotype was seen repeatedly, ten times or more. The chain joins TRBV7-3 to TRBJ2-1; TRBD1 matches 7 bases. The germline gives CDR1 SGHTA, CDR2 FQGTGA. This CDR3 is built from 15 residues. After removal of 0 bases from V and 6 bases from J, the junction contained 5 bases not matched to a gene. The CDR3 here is CASSLTGGAFNEQFF. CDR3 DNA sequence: TGTGCCAGCAGCTTAACAGGGGGCGCGTTCAATGAGCAGTTCTTC.

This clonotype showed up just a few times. Here the CDR3 reads CAWSAGASDTQYF. The CDR3 region has the DNA TGTGCCTGGAGTGCCGGGGCGTCAGATACGCAGTATTTT. The chain is built from TRBV30 and TRBJ2-3; D possibly uses TRBD1 or TRBD2 (5 bases each). V dropped 1 base and J dropped 4 bases, with 9 bases sitting between them. Germline V lookup: CDR1 GTSNPN, CDR2 SVGIG (reference sequence). There are 13 residues in the CDR3. Together with reference TRBV30 and TRBJ2-3, the CDR3 gives the full variable domain: SQTIHQWPATLVQPVGSPLSLECTVEGTSNPNLYWYRQAAGRGLQLLFYSVGIGQISSEVPQNLSASRPQDRQFILSSKKLLLSDSGFYLCAWSAGASDTQYFGPGTRLTVL.

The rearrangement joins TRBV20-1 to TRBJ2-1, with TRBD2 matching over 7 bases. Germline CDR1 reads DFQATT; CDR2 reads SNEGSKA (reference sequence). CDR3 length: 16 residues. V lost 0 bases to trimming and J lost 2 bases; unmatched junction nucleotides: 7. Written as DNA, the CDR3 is TGCAGTGCTAGAGATAGGGCAACTAGCGCCTACAATGAGCAGTTCTTC. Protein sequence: CSARDRATSAYNEQFF.

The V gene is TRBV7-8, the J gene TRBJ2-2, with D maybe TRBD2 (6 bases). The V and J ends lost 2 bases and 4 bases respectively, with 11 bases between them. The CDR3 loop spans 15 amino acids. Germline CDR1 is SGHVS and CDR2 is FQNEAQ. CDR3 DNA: TGTGCCAGCAGCTTATTGACCGGGAGCACCGGGGAGCTGTTTTTT. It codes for CASSLLTGSTGELFF.

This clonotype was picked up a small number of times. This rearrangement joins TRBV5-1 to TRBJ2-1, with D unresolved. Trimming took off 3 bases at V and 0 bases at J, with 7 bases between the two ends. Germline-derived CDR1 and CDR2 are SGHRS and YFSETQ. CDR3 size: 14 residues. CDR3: CASSSASSYNEQFF. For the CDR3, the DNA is TGCGCCAGCAGCTCCGCGAGCTCCTACAATGAGCAGTTCTTC.

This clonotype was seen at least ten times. In nucleotides, the CDR3 is TGTGCCAGTACCCCAACAGGGACAGATACGCAGTATTTT. Residues: CASTPTGTDTQYF. The rearrangement uses TRBV19 and TRBJ2-3, with D tentatively TRBD1 (6 bases). The CDR3 consists of 13 residues. Germline values: CDR1 LNHDA, CDR2 SQIVND (reference sequence). The germline V and J ends were trimmed by 7 bases and 3 bases, with 11 bases remaining between them.

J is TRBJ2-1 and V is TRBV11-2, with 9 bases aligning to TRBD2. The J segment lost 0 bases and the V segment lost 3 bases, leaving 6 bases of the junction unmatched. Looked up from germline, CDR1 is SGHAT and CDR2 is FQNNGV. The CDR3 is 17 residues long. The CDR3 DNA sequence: TGTGCCAGCAGCTTCGCTAGCGGGAAACCCTCCTACAATGAGCAGTTCTTC. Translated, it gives CASSFASGKPSYNEQFF.

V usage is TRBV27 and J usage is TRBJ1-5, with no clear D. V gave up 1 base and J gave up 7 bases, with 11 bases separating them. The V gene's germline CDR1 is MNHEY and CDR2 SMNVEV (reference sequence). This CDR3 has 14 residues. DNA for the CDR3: TGTGCCAGCAGTTTATTAGGTCCCCAACAGCCCCAGCATTTT. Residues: CASSLLGPQQPQHF.

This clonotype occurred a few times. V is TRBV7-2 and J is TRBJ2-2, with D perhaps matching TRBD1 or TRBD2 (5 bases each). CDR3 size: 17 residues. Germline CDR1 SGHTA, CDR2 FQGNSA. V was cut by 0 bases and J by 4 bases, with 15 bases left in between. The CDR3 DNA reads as TGTGCCAGCAGCTTAGCATGGGGGAGACAGATCACCGGGGAGCTGTTTTTT. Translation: CASSLAWGRQITGELFF. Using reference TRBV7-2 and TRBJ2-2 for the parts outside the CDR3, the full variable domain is GAGVSQSPSNKVTEKGKDVELRCDPISGHTALYWYRQSLGQGLEFLIYFQGNSAPDKSGLPSDRFSAERTGGSVSTLTIQRTQQEDSAVYLCASSLAWGRQITGELFFGEGSRLTVL.

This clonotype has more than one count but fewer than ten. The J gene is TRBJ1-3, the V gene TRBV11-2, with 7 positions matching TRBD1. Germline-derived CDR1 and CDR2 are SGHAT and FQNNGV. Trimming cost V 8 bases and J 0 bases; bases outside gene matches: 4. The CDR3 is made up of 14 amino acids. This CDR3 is CASAGTDSGNTIYF. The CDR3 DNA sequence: TGTGCCAGCGCCGGGACAGACTCTGGAAACACCATATATTTT.

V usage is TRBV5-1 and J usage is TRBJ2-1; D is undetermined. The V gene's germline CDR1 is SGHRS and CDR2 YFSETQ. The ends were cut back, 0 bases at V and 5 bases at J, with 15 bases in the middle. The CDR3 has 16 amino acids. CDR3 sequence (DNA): TGCGCCAGCAGCTTGGGCGTCATGGGTGGGAACAATGAGCAGTTCTTC. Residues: CASSLGVMGGNNEQFF.

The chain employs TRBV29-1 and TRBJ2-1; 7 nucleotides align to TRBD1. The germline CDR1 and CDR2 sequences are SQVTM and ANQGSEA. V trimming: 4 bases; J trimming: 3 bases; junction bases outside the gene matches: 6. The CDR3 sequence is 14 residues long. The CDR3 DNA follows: TGCAGCGTTGTTATACAGGGGAGCTACAATGAGCAGTTCTTC. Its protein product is CSVVIQGSYNEQFF.

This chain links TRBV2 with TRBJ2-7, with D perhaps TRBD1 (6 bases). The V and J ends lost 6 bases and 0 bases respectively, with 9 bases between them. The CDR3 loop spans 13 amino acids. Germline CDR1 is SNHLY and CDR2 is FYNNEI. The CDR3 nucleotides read TGTGCCAGCAGACCGGACAGCTCCTACGAGCAGTACTTC. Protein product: CASRPDSSYEQYF.

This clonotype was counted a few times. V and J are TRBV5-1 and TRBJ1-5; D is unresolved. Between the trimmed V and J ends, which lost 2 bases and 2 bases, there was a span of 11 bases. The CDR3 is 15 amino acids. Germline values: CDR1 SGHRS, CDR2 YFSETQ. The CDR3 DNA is TGCGCCAGCAGCTTAGAGGGTGCGCGCAATCAGCCCCAGCATTTT. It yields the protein CASSLEGARNQPQHF.

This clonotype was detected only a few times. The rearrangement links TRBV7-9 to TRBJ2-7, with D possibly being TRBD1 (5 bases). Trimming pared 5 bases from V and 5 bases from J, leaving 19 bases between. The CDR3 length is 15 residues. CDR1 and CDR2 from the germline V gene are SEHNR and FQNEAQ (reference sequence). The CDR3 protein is CASSRLAGISHEQYF. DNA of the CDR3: TGTGCCAGCAGCCGGCTGGCAGGGATAAGCCACGAGCAGTACTTC.